The entry below gives a single TCR beta chain sequence along with its context. This record belongs to a study of CD8 T cells in Susac syndrome. Study-level information: Blood was drawn from Susac syndrome patients while they were therapy-naive, on corticosteroids, or on intravenous immunoglobulin alone.

The CDR3 covers 16 residues. The V and J ends lost 0 bases and 0 bases respectively, with 11 bases between them. Per germline, CDR1 KGHSY and CDR2 FQNENV. Random-hexamer reverse transcription was applied to roughly 0.5 to 1 ug RNA. TCRdb reanalysed the immunoSEQ multiplex PCR reads using MiXCR and keeps one entry per CDR3 protein. Among under 95,000 distinct CDR3 sequences listed, 95% were seen once. Specimen: CD8+ T cells from PBMCs. This sequence joins TRBV16 and TRBJ1-2, with a possible D match to TRBD1 (6 bases). The clonotype originates from a human donor with Susac syndrome. The CDR3 protein is CASSQSWGAPNYGYTF. DNA of the CDR3: TGTGCCAGCAGCCAATCATGGGGGGCTCCTAACTATGGCTACACCTTC. The full variable domain, its missing parts supplied by reference TRBV16 and TRBJ1-2, is GEEVAQTPKHLVRGEGQKAKLYCAPIKGHSYVFWYQQVLKNEFKFLISFQNENVFDETGMPKERFSAKCLPNSPCSLEIQATKLEDSAVYFCASSQSWGAPNYGYTFGSGTRLTVV.